Below are 18 T cell receptor beta chains sequenced from a single sample in a study of T cells in Graves' hyperthyroidism and ophthalmopathy. RNA transcripts were the template for amplifying TCR beta CDR3 regions. The TCR CDR3 first-round RT-PCR relied on the HTBI primer set. MiXCR, applied by TCRdb to the multiplex PCR reads, yields one record per CDR3 protein. The table has fewer than 200,000 distinct CDR3 sequences, less than 10% seen once. The specimen was blood. These receptors were collected from a woman aged 18 to 35 with Graves' hyperthyroidism that later progressed to Graves' ophthalmopathy.

This clonotype was counted between two and nine times. The CDR3 protein is CASSEYEGAKTQYF. The CDR3 bases are TGCGCCAGCAGTGAGTATGAAGGGGCGAAGACCCAGTACTTC. This rearrangement joins TRBV10-1 to TRBJ2-5; TRBD1 might be the D (5 bases). V lost 1 base, J lost 6 bases, and 12 bases lay in between. Germline assignment: CDR1 WNHNN and CDR2 SYGVQD (reference sequence). This CDR3 region has 14 residues.

This clonotype was observed many times. CDR3 region: CASSVGQATEAFF. DNA of the CDR3: TGTGCCAGCAGCGTAGGGCAGGCCACTGAAGCTTTCTTT. The rearrangement links TRBV9 to TRBJ1-1; D uncertain. This CDR3 has 13 residues. The V end was cut by 0 bases, the J end by 4 bases, with 7 bases between. Germline V gene data show CDR1 as SGDLS and CDR2 as YYNGEE.

The V and J genes are TRBV28 and TRBJ2-3, with D perhaps given as TRBD1 or TRBD2 (5 bases each). Germline assignment: CDR1 MDHEN and CDR2 SYDVKM. The CDR3 has 12 residues. V lost 6 bases and J 9 bases, leaving 13 bases between the germline ends. The CDR3 protein is CASSTGPATQYF. In DNA form, the CDR3 reads TGTGCCAGCAGCACGGGACCAGCGACGCAGTATTTT.

This clonotype appeared many times. The chain is built from TRBV12-3 or TRBV12-4 and TRBJ1-6; tentatively, D is TRBD1 (6 bases). This CDR3 has 12 amino acids. Trimming left V 5 bases short and J 11 bases short, with 10 bases between. The CDR3 DNA reads TGTGCCAGCAGTGCAACAGGGACACCCCTCCACTTT. This encodes CASSATGTPLHF.

This clonotype was counted between two and nine times. This chain links TRBV4-1 with TRBJ2-7, with D perhaps TRBD2 (7 bases). The V and J ends lost 3 bases and 0 bases respectively, with 15 bases between them. Germline V lookup: CDR1 MGHRA, CDR2 YSYEKL. The CDR3 contains 16 residues. The CDR3 sequence: CASSQDGGGGSYEQYF. The CDR3 nucleotides read TGCGCCAGCAGCCAGGACGGGGGCGGGGGCTCCTACGAGCAGTACTTC.

This clonotype was seen a few times. The chain carries TRBV14 and TRBJ1-2, with 7 bases fitting TRBD1. The J segment lost 5 bases and the V segment lost 0 bases, leaving 9 bases of the junction unmatched. The germline gives CDR1 SGHDN, CDR2 FVKESK. CDR3 size: 16 residues. The CDR3 spells CASSQDGQVQRYGYTF. CDR3 bases: TGTGCCAGCAGCCAAGACGGACAGGTCCAAAGATATGGCTACACCTTC.

The table lists this clonotype with many counts. This chain joins TRBV9 and TRBJ2-5; a weak D match, TRBD2 (6 bases). Deletions cut 4 bases from V and 2 bases from J, with 15 bases between. CDR1 and CDR2 (germline): SGDLS, YYNGEE. This CDR3 has 15 residues. In DNA, the CDR3 is TGTGCCAGCAGCCCTAACTTCCTAGCGCAAGAGACCCAGTACTTC. Translating gives CASSPNFLAQETQYF.

This clonotype was observed a handful of times. The chain couples TRBV14 to TRBJ1-3; D gene unclear. The CDR3 extends over 14 amino acids. V was trimmed by 2 bases and J by 0 bases, leaving 5 bases between them. The V gene's germline CDR1 is SGHDN and CDR2 FVKESK. The CDR3 loop is CASSQFRSGNTIYF. As DNA, the CDR3 is TGTGCCAGCAGCCAATTCCGCTCTGGAAACACCATATATTTT.

J is TRBJ2-6 and V is TRBV7-8; D is possibly TRBD1 (5 bases). The CDR3 totals 18 residues. V was shortened by 2 bases and J by 0 bases, with 14 bases between the two germline ends. Germline assignment: CDR1 SGHVS and CDR2 FQNEAQ. The CDR3 protein is CASSLKAYRSSGANVLTF. The CDR3, as DNA: TGTGCCAGCAGCTTAAAGGCCTACAGGAGCTCTGGGGCCAACGTCCTGACTTTC. The variable domain in full, completed from reference TRBV7-8 and TRBJ2-6, reads GAGVSQSPRYKVAKRGQDVALRCDPISGHVSLFWYQQALGQGPEFLTYFQNEAQLDKSGLPSDRFFAERPEGSVSTLKIQRTQQEDSAVYLCASSLKAYRSSGANVLTFGAGSRLTVL.

There are many counts of this clonotype. This chain links TRBV7-9 with TRBJ2-7, with D perhaps being TRBD1 or TRBD2 (5 bases each). Germline CDR1 is SEHNR and CDR2 is FQNEAQ (reference sequence). Deletions cut 5 bases from V and 6 bases from J, with 20 bases between. The CDR3 sequence is 15 residues long. The CDR3 reads CASSPEAQGRIEQYF. As DNA, the CDR3 is TGTGCCAGCAGCCCAGAGGCCCAGGGACGGATCGAGCAGTACTTC.

This chain joins TRBV6-1 and TRBJ2-7, with D perhaps assigned TRBD1 or TRBD2 (5 bases each). The CDR3 sequence is 15 residues long. CDR1 MNHNS and CDR2 SASEGT come from the germline V gene. V dropped 6 bases and J dropped 2 bases, with 17 bases sitting between them. The CDR3 DNA sequence: TGTGCCAGCAGCCCTGCCGGGACGAGCGCCTACGAGCAGTACTTC. It is translated as CASSPAGTSAYEQYF.

This clonotype occurred many times. Germline is not matched at one junction end, which may reflect a read error. V is TRBV30 and J is TRBJ1-1, with 7 positions matching TRBD1. In germline, CDR1 is GTSNPN, CDR2 SVGIG (reference sequence). The CDR3 contains 13 residues. In DNA, the CDR3 is TGTGCCGGACTAACAGGGGTGAACACTGAAGCTTTTTTT. Translated: CAGLTGVNTEAFF.

This clonotype occurred many times. The CDR3 reads CASNLAGGTDTQYF. The CDR3 DNA is TGTGCCAGCAATCTAGCGGGGGGCACAGATACGCAGTATTTT. This chain uses TRBV7-9 with TRBJ2-3; 10 bases align to TRBD2. Germline V lookup: CDR1 SEHNR, CDR2 FQNEAQ (reference sequence). V dropped 7 bases and J dropped 1; count of bases not matched to a gene: 2. This CDR3 spans 14 amino acids.

This clonotype was observed many times. V gene TRBV12-3 or TRBV12-4 combines with J gene TRBJ1-5; D remains ambiguous. Trimming shortened V by 3 bases and J by 3 bases, and 9 bases separated the two germline ends. There are 14 residues in the CDR3. The CDR3 nucleotides are TGTGCCAGCAGTTTCGGCTTGGTCAATCAGCCCCAGCATTTT. Residues: CASSFGLVNQPQHF.

Many counts were recorded for this clonotype. This chain connects TRBV2 to TRBJ2-7; 8 bases are a match to TRBD1. V shed 8 bases, J shed 4 bases, and the junction held 10 bases outside the gene matches. In germline, CDR1 is SNHLY, CDR2 FYNNEI. This CDR3 spans 14 amino acids. The DNA for the CDR3 is TGTGCCAGCGCTTACGACAGGGGAGGTTACGAGCAGTACTTC. Its translation is CASAYDRGGYEQYF. The entire variable domain, with the rest obtained from reference TRBV2 and TRBJ2-7, is as follows: EPEVTQTPSHQVTQMGQEVILRCVPISNHLYFYWYRQILGQKVEFLVSFYNNEISEKSEIFDDQFSVERPDGSNFTLKIRSTKLEDSAMYFCASAYDRGGYEQYFGPGTRLTVT.

This clonotype has ten or more counts. J is TRBJ1-3 and V is TRBV12-3 or TRBV12-4, with D tentatively TRBD1 (5 bases). Trimming left V 3 bases short and J 2 bases short, with 8 bases between. The CDR3 covers 14 residues. CDR3 protein: CASSFGGTGNTIYF. The DNA of the CDR3 is TGTGCCAGCAGTTTTGGGGGGACTGGAAACACCATATATTTT.

This clonotype showed up just a few times. One end of the junction varies from germline; a read error may be responsible. The CDR3 here is CASSFQTDMNTEALF. The CDR3 nucleotides read TGTGCCAGCAGCTTCCAGACAGACATGAACACTGAAGCTCTCTTT. This chain links TRBV7-8 with TRBJ1-1; weak D call: TRBD1 (5 bases). The germline CDR1 and CDR2 sequences are SGHVS and FQNEAQ. The CDR3 runs 15 residues.

Ten or more counts support this clonotype. V gene TRBV12-3 or TRBV12-4 combines with J gene TRBJ1-6; the match to TRBD1 covers 8 bases. The length of the CDR3 is 15 residues. Trimming removed 6 bases from V and 6 bases from J; junction bases left unmatched: 7. The CDR3 DNA is TGTGCCAGCAGAAGACAGGGGCGAGCTAATTCACCCCTCCACTTT. Amino acids: CASRRQGRANSPLHF.